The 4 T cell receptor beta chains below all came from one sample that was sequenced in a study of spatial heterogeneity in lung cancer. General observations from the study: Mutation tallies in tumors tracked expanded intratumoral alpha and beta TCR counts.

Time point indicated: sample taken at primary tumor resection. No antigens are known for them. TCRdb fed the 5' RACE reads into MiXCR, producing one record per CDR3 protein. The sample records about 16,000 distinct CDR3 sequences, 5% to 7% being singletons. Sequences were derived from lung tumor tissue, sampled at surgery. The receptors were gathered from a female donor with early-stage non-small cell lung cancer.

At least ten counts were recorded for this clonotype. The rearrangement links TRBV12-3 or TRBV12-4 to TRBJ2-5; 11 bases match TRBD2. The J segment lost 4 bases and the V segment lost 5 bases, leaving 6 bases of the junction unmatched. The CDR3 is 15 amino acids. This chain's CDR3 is CASSTRLAGTETQYF. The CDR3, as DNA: TGTGCCAGCAGTACGAGACTAGCGGGAACAGAGACCCAGTACTTC.

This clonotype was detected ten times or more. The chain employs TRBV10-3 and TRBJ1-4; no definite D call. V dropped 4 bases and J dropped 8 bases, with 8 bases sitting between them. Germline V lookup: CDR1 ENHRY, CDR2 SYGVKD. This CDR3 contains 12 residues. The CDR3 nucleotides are TGTGCCATCAGTGGTGTGGAGGAAAAACTGTTTTTT. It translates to CAISGVEEKLFF.

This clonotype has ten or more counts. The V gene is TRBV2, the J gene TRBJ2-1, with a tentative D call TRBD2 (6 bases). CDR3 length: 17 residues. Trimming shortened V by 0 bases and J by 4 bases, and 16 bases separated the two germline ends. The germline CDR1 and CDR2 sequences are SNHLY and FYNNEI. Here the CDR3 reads CASSEALPGTDYNEQFF. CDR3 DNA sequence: TGTGCCAGCAGTGAAGCGCTTCCCGGGACTGATTACAATGAGCAGTTCTTC.

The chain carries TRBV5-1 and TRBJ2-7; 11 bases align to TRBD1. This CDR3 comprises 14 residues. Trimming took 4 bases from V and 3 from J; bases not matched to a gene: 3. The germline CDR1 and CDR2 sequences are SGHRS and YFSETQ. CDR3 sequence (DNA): TGCGCCAGCAGCCTAGGGACAGGGGGCTACGAGCAGTACTTC. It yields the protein CASSLGTGGYEQYF.